The rows below give T cell receptor beta chains drawn from one sample of a study of blood T cell repertoires in COVID-19. The protocol was immunoSEQ multiplex PCR, while the TCRdb copy is restricted to in-frame clones and leaves out a portion. This table has about 250,000 clones, roughly 88% appearing once. Sequencing was done on a sample of peripheral blood. Receptors were obtained from a woman older than 75 with COVID-19, enrolled during active disease. Each CDR3 is given with its conserved first and last residue. Not every row has a clone size; where given, it reads once, few, many or a size class.

size: -; V: TRBV7-2; CDR3: CASSWGTSGFQETQYF
size: -; V: TRBV7-9; CDR3: CASSANRGEQYF
size: -; V: TRBV5-1; CDR3: CASSTGLAVSNTGELFF
size: -; V: TRBV11-3; CDR3: CASSPEQGTTQYF
size: -; V: TRBV10-3; CDR3: CAISESGGIPSGNTIYF
size: -; V: TRBV13; CDR3: CATWRTVDTEAFF
size: -; V: TRBV5-5; CDR3: CASSLANTGSSYNSPLHF
size: -; V: TRBV6-2/TRBV6-3; CDR3: CASSYQTGGLEAFF
size: -; V: TRBV6-2/TRBV6-3; CDR3: CASSPWETGRGPRLFF
size: -; V: TRBV7-9; CDR3: CASSLGIMSSNQPQHF
size: once; V: TRBV3-1/TRBV3-2; CDR3: CASSQFAALSGNTIYF
size: -; V: TRBV11-2; CDR3: CASSPGTVNTEAFF
size: once; V: TRBV7-9; CDR3: CASSFSAVSEAFF
size: -; V: TRBV11-1; CDR3: CASSPRQGAYTEAFF
size: -; V: TRBV5-1; CDR3: CASSSGLAEPNTGELFF
size: -; V: TRBV25-1; CDR3: CASSELLGSSPLHF
size: few; V: TRBV4-2; CDR3: CASSQDSGFNEQFF
size: -; V: TRBV7-2; CDR3: CASTPLAGGGNQPQHF
size: -; V: TRBV28; CDR3: CASTRSWNYGYTF
size: -; V: TRBV9; CDR3: CASSVGGVGNQPQHF
size: once; V: TRBV19; CDR3: CASSRLAGMGETQYF
size: -; V: TRBV6-5; CDR3: CASSYRSVPYNSPLHF
size: -; V: TRBV24-1; CDR3: CATSGGQRETQYF
size: -; V: TRBV7-8; CDR3: CASSLRREGAEAFF
size: -; V: TRBV4-3; CDR3: CASSQDHGGSGNTIYF
size: -; V: TRBV18; CDR3: CASSPDREQFF
size: -; V: TRBV5-4; CDR3: CASSLKTRDYGYTF
size: -; V: TRBV7-9; CDR3: CASSLEKRSSYNEQFF
size: -; V: TRBV3-1/TRBV3-2; CDR3: CASSPHSASGKETQYF
size: -; V: TRBV19; CDR3: CASTPAQGALRGYTF
size: few; V: TRBV18; CDR3: CASSRGGAGSYEQYF
size: -; V: TRBV9; CDR3: CASSALAGGHNEQFF
size: -; V: TRBV2; CDR3: CAIKRTQATNEKLFF
size: -; V: TRBV14; CDR3: CASSPRLAGGPRTDTQYF
size: -; V: TRBV18; CDR3: CASSLSDRTAEAFF
size: -; V: TRBV5-8; CDR3: CASSLGRGGETQYF
size: -; V: TRBV5-1; CDR3: CASGIDSNYGYTF
size: -; V: TRBV7-3; CDR3: CASSSQGGASGNTIYF
size: once; V: TRBV28; CDR3: CASGMSGYGEQFF
size: -; V: TRBV12-3/TRBV12-4; CDR3: CASSHSGFEAFF
size: once; V: TRBV24-1; CDR3: CATSDQGTGVADTQYF
size: -; V: TRBV5-1; CDR3: CASSLGQGGREKLFF
size: -; V: TRBV6-6; CDR3: CASSPRPSRSGANVLTF
size: -; V: TRBV24-1; CDR3: CATSDPGQDGRGYTF
size: -; V: TRBV19; CDR3: CASSPNRLESYNEQFF
size: -; V: TRBV9; CDR3: CASSQGLNTEAFF
size: -; V: TRBV9; CDR3: CASSFRDKNTEAFF
size: few; V: TRBV19; CDR3: CASTSNGRRGGDEKLFF
size: -; V: TRBV5-4; CDR3: CASGGREQTDTQYF
size: -; V: TRBV28; CDR3: CASSATGGARDIQYF
size: -; V: TRBV4-3; CDR3: CASSQRGDSGGVSSYNEQFF
size: -; V: TRBV20-1; CDR3: CSASRAVLSGANVLTF